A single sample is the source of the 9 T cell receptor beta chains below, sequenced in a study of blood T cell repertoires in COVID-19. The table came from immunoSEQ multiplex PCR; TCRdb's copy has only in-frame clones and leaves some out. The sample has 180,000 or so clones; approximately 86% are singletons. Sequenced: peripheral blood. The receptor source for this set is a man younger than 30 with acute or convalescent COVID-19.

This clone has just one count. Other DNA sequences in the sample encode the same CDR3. The CDR3 loop reads CASRAGGGGYTF. The CDR3 coding sequence is TGTGCCAGCAGGGCGGGAGGGGGAGGCTACACCTTC. The chain couples TRBV12-3 or TRBV12-4 to TRBJ1-2; maybe TRBD1 (6 bases). V lost 6 bases and J lost 8, with 13 bases in between. The length of the CDR3 is 12 residues.

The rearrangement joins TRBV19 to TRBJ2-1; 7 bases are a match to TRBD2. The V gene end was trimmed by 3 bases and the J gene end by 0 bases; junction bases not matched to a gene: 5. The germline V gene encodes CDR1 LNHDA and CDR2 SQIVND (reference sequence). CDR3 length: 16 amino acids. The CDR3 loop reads CASSIFGGNSYNEQFF. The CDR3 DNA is TGTGCCAGTAGTATTTTCGGGGGGAACTCCTACAATGAGCAGTTCTTC.

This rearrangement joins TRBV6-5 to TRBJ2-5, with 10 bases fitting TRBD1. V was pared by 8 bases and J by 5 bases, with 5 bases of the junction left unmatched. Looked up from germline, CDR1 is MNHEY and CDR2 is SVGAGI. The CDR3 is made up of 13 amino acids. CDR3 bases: TGTGCCAGCTCGACAGGGGGCCGGGAGACCCAGTACTTC. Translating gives CASSTGGRETQYF.

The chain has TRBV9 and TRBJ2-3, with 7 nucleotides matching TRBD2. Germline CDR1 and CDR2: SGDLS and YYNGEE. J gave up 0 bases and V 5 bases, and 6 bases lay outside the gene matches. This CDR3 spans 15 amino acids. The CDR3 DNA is TGTGCCAGCAGGAATGACGGGGGGAGCACAGATACGCAGTATTTT. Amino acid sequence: CASRNDGGSTDTQYF.

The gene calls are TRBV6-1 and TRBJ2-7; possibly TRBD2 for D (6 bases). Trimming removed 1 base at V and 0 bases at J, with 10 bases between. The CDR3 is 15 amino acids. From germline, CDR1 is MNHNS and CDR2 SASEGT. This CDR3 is CASSEVGGSSYEQYV. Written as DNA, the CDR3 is TGTGCCAGCAGTGAAGTGGGAGGAAGCTCCTACGAGCAGTACGTC.

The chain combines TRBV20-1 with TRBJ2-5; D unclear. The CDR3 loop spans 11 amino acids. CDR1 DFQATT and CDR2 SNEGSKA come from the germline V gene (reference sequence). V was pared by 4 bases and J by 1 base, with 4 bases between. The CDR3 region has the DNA TGCAGTGCTACTAGCCAAGAGACCCAGTACTTC. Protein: CSATSQETQYF.

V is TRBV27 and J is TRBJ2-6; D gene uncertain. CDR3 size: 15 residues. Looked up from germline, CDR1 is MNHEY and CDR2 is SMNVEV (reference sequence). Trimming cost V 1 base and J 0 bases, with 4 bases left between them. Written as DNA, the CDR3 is TGTGCCAGCAGTTTATTGAGCTCTGGGGCCAACGTCCTGACTTTC. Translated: CASSLLSSGANVLTF.

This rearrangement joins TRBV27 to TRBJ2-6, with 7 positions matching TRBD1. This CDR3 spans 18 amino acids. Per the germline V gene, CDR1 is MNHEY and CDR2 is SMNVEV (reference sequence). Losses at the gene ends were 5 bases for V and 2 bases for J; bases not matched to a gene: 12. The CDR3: CASSTLRQGRAGANVLTF. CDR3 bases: TGTGCCAGCAGTACCCTTCGACAGGGCAGGGCTGGGGCCAACGTCCTGACTTTC.

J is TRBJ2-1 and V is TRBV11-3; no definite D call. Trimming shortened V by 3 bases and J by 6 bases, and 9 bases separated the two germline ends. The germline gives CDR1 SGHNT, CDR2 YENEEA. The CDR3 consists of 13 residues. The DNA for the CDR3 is TGTGCCAGCAGCTTCCGGGTAGGCAATGAGCAGTTCTTC. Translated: CASSFRVGNEQFF.